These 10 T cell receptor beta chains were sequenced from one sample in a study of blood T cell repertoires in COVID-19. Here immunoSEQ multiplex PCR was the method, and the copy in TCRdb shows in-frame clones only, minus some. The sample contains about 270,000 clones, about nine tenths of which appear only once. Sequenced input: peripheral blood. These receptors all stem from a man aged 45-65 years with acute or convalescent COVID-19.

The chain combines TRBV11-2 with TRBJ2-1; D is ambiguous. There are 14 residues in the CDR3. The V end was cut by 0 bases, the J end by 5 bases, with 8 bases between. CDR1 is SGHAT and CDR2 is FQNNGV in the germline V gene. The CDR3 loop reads CASSLDRLHNEQFF. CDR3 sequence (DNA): TGTGCCAGCAGCTTAGATCGACTCCACAATGAGCAGTTCTTC.

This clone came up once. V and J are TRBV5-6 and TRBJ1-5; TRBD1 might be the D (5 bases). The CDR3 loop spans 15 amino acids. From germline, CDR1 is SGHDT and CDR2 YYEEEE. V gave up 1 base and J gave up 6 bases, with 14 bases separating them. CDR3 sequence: CASSLWQGRAQPQHF. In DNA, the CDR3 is TGTGCCAGCAGCTTGTGGCAGGGAAGGGCTCAGCCCCAGCATTTT.

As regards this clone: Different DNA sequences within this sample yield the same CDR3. DNA for the CDR3: TGCGCCAGCAGCTTGGCCGTCACAGATACGCAGTATTTT. Amino acids: CASSLAVTDTQYF. The J gene is TRBJ2-3, the V gene TRBV5-1; D call uncertain. There are 13 residues in the CDR3. The germline V gene has CDR1 SGHRS and CDR2 YFSETQ. Trimming took off 0 bases at V and 2 bases at J, with 4 bases between the two ends.

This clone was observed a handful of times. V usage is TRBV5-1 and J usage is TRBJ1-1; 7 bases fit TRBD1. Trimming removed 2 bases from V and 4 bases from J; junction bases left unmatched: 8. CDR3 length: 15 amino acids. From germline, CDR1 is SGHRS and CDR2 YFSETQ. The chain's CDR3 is CASSLKNRGSTEAFF. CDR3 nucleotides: TGCGCCAGCAGCTTAAAAAACAGGGGTAGCACTGAAGCTTTCTTT.

CDR3 residues: CATSDLHVAGEHF. CDR3 in DNA: TGTGCCACCAGTGATTTGCATGTAGCAGGGGAGCATTTT. V gene TRBV24-1 combines with J gene TRBJ1-5; D might be TRBD1 (6 bases). The V and J ends lost 0 bases and 14 bases respectively, with 13 bases between them. This CDR3 contains 13 residues. Germline values: CDR1 KGHDR, CDR2 SFDVKD.

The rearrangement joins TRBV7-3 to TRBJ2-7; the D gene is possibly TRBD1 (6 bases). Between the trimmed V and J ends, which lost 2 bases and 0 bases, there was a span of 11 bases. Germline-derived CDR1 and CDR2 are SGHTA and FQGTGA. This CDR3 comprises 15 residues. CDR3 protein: CASSLLQGDSYEQYF. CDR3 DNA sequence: TGTGCCAGCAGCTTACTACAGGGAGACTCCTACGAGCAGTACTTC.

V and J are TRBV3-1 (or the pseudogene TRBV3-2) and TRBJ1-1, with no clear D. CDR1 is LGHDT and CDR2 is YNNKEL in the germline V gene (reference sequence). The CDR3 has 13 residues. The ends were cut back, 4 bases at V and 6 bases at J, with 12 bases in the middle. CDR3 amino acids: CASSPGSVPEAFF. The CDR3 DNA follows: TGTGCCAGCAGCCCGGGGAGCGTCCCTGAAGCTTTCTTT.

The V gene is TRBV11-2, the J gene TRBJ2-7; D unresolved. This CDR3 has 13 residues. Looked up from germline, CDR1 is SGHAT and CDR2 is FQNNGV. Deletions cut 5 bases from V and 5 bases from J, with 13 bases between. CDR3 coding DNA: TGTGCCAGCAGCCCGACTCCTAAGGACGAGCAGTACTTC. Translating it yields CASSPTPKDEQYF.

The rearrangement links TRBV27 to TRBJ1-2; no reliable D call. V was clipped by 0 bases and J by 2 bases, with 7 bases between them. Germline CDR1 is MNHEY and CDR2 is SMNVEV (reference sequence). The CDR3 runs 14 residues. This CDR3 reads CASSLSGRNYGYTF. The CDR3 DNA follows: TGTGCCAGCAGTTTATCCGGGAGAAACTATGGCTACACCTTC.

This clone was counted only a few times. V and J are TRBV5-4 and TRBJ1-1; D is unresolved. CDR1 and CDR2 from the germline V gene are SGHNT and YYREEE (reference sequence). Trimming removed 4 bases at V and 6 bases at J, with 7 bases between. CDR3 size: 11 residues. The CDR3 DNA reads TGTGCCAGCAGCCACTCTTCTGAAGCTTTCTTT. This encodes CASSHSSEAFF.